This paragraph covers one T cell receptor (beta chain) sequence. Antigen specificity is unknown. This record comes from a study of cytotoxic CD8 clonotypes in ibrutinib-treated CLL. Study background: The taking of response samples occurred after a median around 11 months of treatment, with a range of 6 to 36. Whole-study results and caveats: Elevated clonality accompanied ibrutinib response, with a return toward baseline values at progression.

The protocol was immunoSEQ multiplex PCR, while the TCRdb copy is restricted to in-frame clones and leaves out a portion. The table includes approximately 120,000 clones, 84% detected once. The CDR3 covers 15 residues. CDR1 is SGHNT and CDR2 is YYREEE in the germline V gene (reference sequence). J lost 6 bases, V lost 4 bases, and 6 bases had no gene match. The sequence was obtained from a human donor with chronic lymphocytic leukemia. The starting material was PBMCs, obtained after 24 months of ibrutinib treatment. The chain links TRBV5-4 to TRBJ2-3; 12 bases align to TRBD1. The CDR3: CASSPRDRGQDTQYF. CDR3 nucleotides: TGTGCCAGCAGCCCCCGGGACAGGGGGCAGGATACGCAGTATTTT.